This is a list of T cell receptor beta chains from one sample in a study of T cell responses to AZD1222 COVID-19 vaccine. The repertoire was sequenced with immunoSEQ multiplex PCR; TCRdb's copy has only in-frame clones and lacks some. The table records more than 95,000 clones, around 89% of them present only once. The sample consisted of peripheral blood, taken on day 0 of MenACWY control vaccination. These receptors all come from an adult in good health. Both conserved end residues are part of each CDR3. A D gene is named only where the DNA matches it firmly. Where a row states a size, it is once, few, many or the class of an expanded clone; other rows omit it.

DNA,CDR3,J,size,D,V
TGCGCCAGCAGCCATGGCCTGGGCAATGAGCAGTTCTTC,CASSHGLGNEQFF,TRBJ2-1,NA,NA,TRBV4-3
TGTGCCAGCAGTGACAGGGGGTTTAATCAGCCCCAGCATTTT,CASSDRGFNQPQHF,TRBJ1-5,NA,TRBD1,TRBV27
TGTGCCAGCAGTGAGGCCGGGACAGGGACCTACGAGCAGTACTTC,CASSEAGTGTYEQYF,TRBJ2-7,NA,TRBD1,TRBV6-1
TGTGCCAGCAGCTCTAGACAGGGAATTCACAATGAGCAGTTCTTC,CASSSRQGIHNEQFF,TRBJ2-1,NA,TRBD1,TRBV25-1
TGCAGTGCCAGTCGGGGGGGCGCAACTGAAGCTTTCTTT,CSASRGGATEAFF,TRBJ1-1,NA,NA,TRBV20-1
TGCGCCAGCAGCCAAGATCGGTCCGTTGACAATGAGCAGTTCTTC,CASSQDRSVDNEQFF,TRBJ2-1,NA,NA,TRBV4-3
TGTGCCAGCAGCAAAAGGAAAATAACTAGCGGGAGTGGGAATGAGCAGTTCTTC,CASSKRKITSGSGNEQFF,TRBJ2-1,NA,NA,TRBV21-1
TGCAGTGCTAGTTATGCTAGCGGGGGCAGCACAGATACGCAGTATTTT,CSASYASGGSTDTQYF,TRBJ2-3,NA,TRBD2,TRBV20-1
TGTGCCAGCAGTGAATATTATCAGGATACCGGGGAGCTGTTTTTT,CASSEYYQDTGELFF,TRBJ2-2,NA,NA,TRBV25-1
TGTGCCAGCAGCTTAGGACAGGGGGATCAGCCCCAGCATTTT,CASSLGQGDQPQHF,TRBJ1-5,NA,TRBD1,TRBV7-9
TGTGCCAGCAGCTCACAGGCGGTCGGGCAGTACTTC,CASSSQAVGQYF,TRBJ2-7,NA,NA,TRBV5-6
TGTGCCAGCAGCGGAGGGCGGGGTTACTATGGCTACACCTTC,CASSGGRGYYGYTF,TRBJ1-2,NA,NA,TRBV11-2
TGTGCCAGCAGTGACTCGGGCGGGAGGGATGTGGATGAGCAGTTCTTC,CASSDSGGRDVDEQFF,TRBJ2-1,few,TRBD2,TRBV6-4
TGCGCCAGCAGCCAAGATCCGGGAGGCTCCTACAATGAGCAGTTCTTC,CASSQDPGGSYNEQFF,TRBJ2-1,NA,TRBD2,TRBV4-3
TGTGCTAGTGCCCACGGGACACCGAACACTGAAGCTTTCTTT,CASAHGTPNTEAFF,TRBJ1-1,NA,NA,TRBV12-5
TGTGCCAGCAGCCCTGGGACAGGGGTTTCGATGGGCTATGGCTACACCTTC,CASSPGTGVSMGYGYTF,TRBJ1-2,NA,TRBD1,TRBV5-4
TGTGCCACCAGTGAAGGGACAGCCGGAGAGACCCAGTACTTC,CATSEGTAGETQYF,TRBJ2-5,NA,TRBD1,TRBV24-1
TGTGCCATCAGCAACCCGGGACTAGCGGGAGGTAGGGGGTTACACGAGCAGTACTTC,CAISNPGLAGGRGLHEQYF,TRBJ2-7,NA,TRBD2,TRBV10-3
TGTGCCAGCAGTGCCGCAGGGGGCAGGGGAGAAAAACTGTTTTTT,CASSAAGGRGEKLFF,TRBJ1-4,NA,TRBD1,TRBV2
TGTGCCACCAGCAGAGATCCAGACGCCTACAATGAGCAGTTCTTC,CATSRDPDAYNEQFF,TRBJ2-1,NA,NA,TRBV15
TGCGCCAGCAGCCAAGACTCCGGGCGGGCTGTCTCCTACGAGCAGTACTTC,CASSQDSGRAVSYEQYF,TRBJ2-7,NA,NA,TRBV4-1
TGTGCCGGTCAGGAGACAGATACGCAGTATTTT,CAGQETDTQYF,TRBJ2-3,NA,NA,TRBV2
TGTGCCAGCAGCCCGGATCTGCCCGAGCAGTACTTC,CASSPDLPEQYF,TRBJ2-7,NA,NA,TRBV5-5
TGTGCCAGCAGCTTAGGGGGCTATGGGGCCAACGTCCTGACTTTC,CASSLGGYGANVLTF,TRBJ2-6,NA,NA,TRBV11-3
TGTGCCAGCAGTTTTATGGGAGGGGAGACCCAGTACTTC,CASSFMGGETQYF,TRBJ2-5,NA,TRBD2,TRBV12-3/TRBV12-4
TGTGCCAGCAGTTACCTAGGGACAGATACGCAGTATTTT,CASSYLGTDTQYF,TRBJ2-3,NA,NA,TRBV6-6
TGCGCCAGCAGCTTACAGAGCGGGAGGGCCTTGGGGGTTGAGCAGTTCTTC,CASSLQSGRALGVEQFF,TRBJ2-1,NA,TRBD2,TRBV5-1
TGTGCCAGCAGTTTAACCAGAGGGGGCACCATATATTTT,CASSLTRGGTIYF,TRBJ1-3,NA,NA,TRBV12-3/TRBV12-4
TGTGCCAGCACCCCCGAAAGACAGAATGGCTACACCTTC,CASTPERQNGYTF,TRBJ1-2,once,NA,TRBV12-3/TRBV12-4
TGTGCCAGCATAACTAGCGGAACAGATACGCAGTATTTT,CASITSGTDTQYF,TRBJ2-3,NA,TRBD2,TRBV3-1/TRBV3-2
TGTGCCAGTAGTACCGGCCTCCTGGGGGATTCACCCCTCCACTTT,CASSTGLLGDSPLHF,TRBJ1-6,NA,NA,TRBV19
TGTGCCAGTAGTGGGGGACTAGCGGGAGCGTTAGAGACCCAGTACTTC,CASSGGLAGALETQYF,TRBJ2-5,NA,TRBD2,TRBV19
TGTGCCAGCGCCCGGGCTCCTACCTACGAGCAGTACTTC,CASARAPTYEQYF,TRBJ2-7,NA,NA,TRBV11-3
TGTGCCAGCAGCCGCGACAGGGCCCGTGAGCAGTTCTTC,CASSRDRAREQFF,TRBJ2-1,NA,TRBD1,TRBV6-2/TRBV6-3
TGTGCCAGCAGTCCGGGAACAGGGAGGGGGACCGGGGAGCTGTTTTTT,CASSPGTGRGTGELFF,TRBJ2-2,NA,NA,TRBV5-4
TGTGCCAGCAGCGGGCGACGAGAGACCCAGTACTTC,CASSGRRETQYF,TRBJ2-5,NA,NA,TRBV13
TGTGCCAGCACCCGACAGGGGGCTGGCAATGAGCAGTTCTTC,CASTRQGAGNEQFF,TRBJ2-1,NA,TRBD1,TRBV7-9
TGTGCCAGCAGTTTAAGCGCTAGCGGGTACCCTAAATTAAATGAGCAGTTCTTC,CASSLSASGYPKLNEQFF,TRBJ2-1,NA,TRBD2,TRBV27
TGTGCCAGCAGCTTGAAAGTCCGGGACGGTGATTCACCCCTCCACTTT,CASSLKVRDGDSPLHF,TRBJ1-6,NA,NA,TRBV11-2
TGTGCCAGCAGCCAAGATAGGACAGGGGGCATCTATGGCTACACCTTC,CASSQDRTGGIYGYTF,TRBJ1-2,NA,TRBD1,TRBV4-2
TGTGCCAGCAGTGAATATCGCCGGGGCTACACCTTC,CASSEYRRGYTF,TRBJ1-2,NA,NA,TRBV25-1
TGTGCCAGCAGTATCACAGGGGAGAGGGTCCCCCAGCATTTT,CASSITGERVPQHF,TRBJ1-5,NA,TRBD1,TRBV2
TGTGCCAGCAGCCGGCTCACGACAGAGACCACTGAAGCTTTCTTT,CASSRLTTETTEAFF,TRBJ1-1,NA,NA,TRBV7-8
TGTGCCAGCAGCTCTAATGAAAAACTGTTTTTT,CASSSNEKLFF,TRBJ1-4,NA,NA,TRBV12-3/TRBV12-4
TGTGCCAGCATCGAGGGCGCTGGGAACACTGAAGCTTTCTTT,CASIEGAGNTEAFF,TRBJ1-1,NA,NA,TRBV2
TGTGCCAGCAGCCAATTGTTGGACAGAGGTGAAAAACTGTTTTTT,CASSQLLDRGEKLFF,TRBJ1-4,NA,NA,TRBV3-1/TRBV3-2